This T cell receptor (beta chain) was profiled in a study of cytomegalovirus exposure and HLA in healthy donors. Trimming pared 4 bases from V and 5 bases from J, leaving 17 bases between. The germline gives CDR1 LGHNA, CDR2 YSLEER. CDR3 length: 15 amino acids. This clone was seen a few times. The primer mix had 60 Vbeta and 13 Jbeta primers. Profiling relied on immunoSEQ multiplex PCR, and the TCRdb table lists in-frame clones only, not all of them. The sample includes approximately 40,000 clones, 86% of them seen just once. The V and J genes are TRBV4-3 and TRBJ1-1, with D perhaps matching TRBD1 (5 bases). Sequenced input: PBMCs. The sequence derives from a woman aged 35 to 49 in good health and CMV-seropositive. This CDR3 is CASSPSQGGETEAFF. The CDR3 nucleotides are TGCGCCAGCAGCCCTTCGCAGGGAGGTGAGACTGAAGCTTTCTTT.